The sample holds a few counts of the clone carrying this T cell receptor beta chain. Trimming stripped 2 bases from V and 8 bases from J, with 12 bases between. CDR3 length: 12 amino acids. Germline loops: CDR1 GTSNPN, CDR2 SVGIG (reference sequence). Described time point: newly diagnosed GD, antithyroid drugs for less than 3 months. PBMC-derived RNA was used for the TCR library. Around 8.2 milliliters of peripheral blood were drawn into EDTA tubes. Arm-PCR of CDR3 regions with iRepertoire HTBI primers generated TCR beta libraries. MiXCR, applied by TCRdb to the multiplex PCR reads, yields one record per CDR3 protein. The repertoire holds about 620,000 distinct CDR3 sequences, with around 17% as singletons. This specimen belongs to a study of regulatory T cells in long-lasting Graves disease. This sample also appeared in a second study, on T cells in Graves' hyperthyroidism and ophthalmopathy. That paper notes: Aged 18 to 65, the patients had hyperthyroidism that was newly diagnosed and had lasted under 2 months. The authors' 13 V-J model separated ophthalmopathy from stable hyperthyroidism.

The V gene is TRBV30, the J gene TRBJ1-1, with no clear D. The sequence was obtained from a woman aged 30 to 39 with Graves disease. This material consisted of peripheral blood mononuclear cells (PBMCs), taken at new diagnosis, from a patient treated with antithyroid drugs. Written as DNA, the CDR3 is TGTGCCTGGAGTAGGTCTAATTCCGAAGCTTTCTTT. It yields the protein CAWSRSNSEAFF.